Below are 27 T cell receptor beta chains sequenced from a single sample in a study of metastatic and nonmetastatic thyroid tumors. TCRdb re-called clones from the PCR reads using MiXCR. The table has a few thousand clones, around two fifths seen once. Thyroid surgery took place with no prior treatment in any patient. Source material: adjacent normal tissue. The receptors stem from a female donor with papillary thyroid cancer or a benign thyroid nodule (not recorded which). Some clones in this sample may be carry-over from other donors' samples.

The V gene is TRBV5-1, the J gene TRBJ1-1, with 8 bases identical to TRBD1. The germline CDR1 and CDR2 sequences are SGHRS and YFSETQ. The CDR3 length is 16 residues. V lost 6 bases and J lost 0; bases outside the gene matches: 10. The CDR3 protein is CASTHAGQDMNTEAFF. CDR3 nucleotides: TGCGCCAGCACCCACGCGGGACAGGACATGAACACTGAAGCTTTCTTT.

This chain links TRBV12-3 or TRBV12-4 with TRBJ2-7; 12 bases line up with TRBD2. CDR3 length: 16 amino acids. Trimming at V came to 6 bases and at J to 2 bases, leaving 8 bases not matched to a gene. CDR3 loop: CASSDGLAGPPYEQYF. The CDR3 bases are TGTGCCAGCAGCGACGGACTAGCGGGACCCCCCTACGAGCAGTACTTC.

The chain joins TRBV5-8 to TRBJ2-7; TRBD1 matches 7 bases. Germline CDR1 reads SGHTS; CDR2 reads YDEGEE. The junction had 10 bases not matched to a gene; V was cut back by 1 base and J by 3 bases. The CDR3 is 16 residues long. CDR3: CASSLHRGIHYYEQYF. In DNA, the CDR3 is TGTGCCAGCAGCTTGCACAGGGGAATTCACTACTACGAGCAGTACTTC.

This sequence joins TRBV7-3 and TRBJ2-1; no reliable D call. The length of the CDR3 is 15 residues. From germline, CDR1 is SGHTA and CDR2 FQGTGA. V was clipped by 3 bases and J by 2 bases, with 11 bases between them. CDR3 nucleotide sequence: TGTGCCAGCAGCTTTATCTCTGCTCCCTACAATGAGCAGTTCTTC. Translating gives CASSFISAPYNEQFF.

This chain's CDR3 is CASSPGTGYYEQYF. The CDR3 DNA sequence: TGTGCCAGCAGCCCCGGGACAGGCTACTACGAGCAGTACTTC. The chain couples TRBV11-3 to TRBJ2-7; 8 positions match TRBD1. V was clipped by 5 bases and J by 3 bases; unmatched bases: 6. The CDR3 contains 14 residues. The germline V gene encodes CDR1 SGHNT and CDR2 YENEEA. Drawing the rest from reference TRBV11-3 and TRBJ2-7, the complete variable domain is EAGVVQSPRYKIIEKKQPVAFWCNPISGHNTLYWYLQNLGQGPELLIRYENEEAVDDSQLPKDRFSAERLKGVDSTLKIQPAELGDSAVYLCASSPGTGYYEQYFGPGTRLTVT.

The V gene is TRBV20-1, the J gene TRBJ2-2; 10 bases agree with TRBD2. This CDR3 has 14 amino acids. Trimming removed 5 bases from V and 5 bases from J; junction bases left unmatched: 5. CDR1 is DFQATT, CDR2 SNEGSKA, per germline (reference sequence). CDR3 in DNA: TGCAGTGCTGCCGCTAGCGGGAGTACCGGGGAGCTGTTTTTT. Its protein is CSAAASGSTGELFF.

The chain joins TRBV11-2 to TRBJ2-7; D is uncertain. V gave up 5 bases and J gave up 3 bases, with 5 bases separating them. CDR1 and CDR2 (germline): SGHAT, FQNNGV. This CDR3 comprises 11 residues. CDR3: CASSVSYEQYF. As DNA, the CDR3 is TGTGCCAGCAGCGTAAGCTACGAGCAGTACTTC.

This clone was counted once. V gene TRBV20-1 combines with J gene TRBJ1-1, with unresolved D. This CDR3 region has 15 residues. Germline V gene data show CDR1 as DFQATT and CDR2 as SNEGSKA (reference sequence). Trimming removed 0 bases from V and 1 base from J, with 12 bases in between. This CDR3 reads CSARDLDRRNTEAFF. CDR3 DNA: TGCAGTGCTAGAGATCTTGATAGAAGGAACACTGAAGCTTTCTTT.

V gene TRBV20-1 combines with J gene TRBJ1-5, with TRBD1 identical over 7 bases. V shed 6 bases, J shed 3 bases, and the junction held 5 bases outside the gene matches. Germline V CDR1 and CDR2: DFQATT, SNEGSKA (reference sequence). CDR3 size: 13 residues. The CDR3 loop reads CSAPGQLNQPQHF. The CDR3 DNA is TGCAGTGCCCCGGGACAGCTCAATCAGCCCCAGCATTTT.

This rearrangement joins TRBV7-6 to TRBJ1-6; no reliable D call. The CDR3 is 14 amino acids. Trimming removed 5 bases from V and 7 bases from J, with 12 bases in between. Germline assignment: CDR1 SGHVS and CDR2 FNYEAQ. In DNA, the CDR3 is TGTGCCAGCAGCCCGTATGCGAAGAATTCACCCCTCCACTTT. Residues: CASSPYAKNSPLHF.

This clone was counted a few times. CDR3 sequence: CATSKGNTEAFF. For the CDR3, the DNA is TGTGCCACCAGTAAAGGGAACACTGAAGCTTTCTTT. V usage is TRBV24-1 and J usage is TRBJ1-1, with D unclear. This CDR3 region has 12 residues. Germline-derived CDR1 and CDR2 are KGHDR and SFDVKD. The V gene lost 6 bases and the J gene lost 1 base, with 5 bases spanning the gap.

The genes are TRBV3-1 and TRBJ2-7; 10 positions agree with TRBD2. Germline values: CDR1 LGHDT, CDR2 YNNKEL (reference sequence). The CDR3 sequence is 15 residues long. V dropped 0 bases and J dropped 5; count of bases not matched to a gene: 4. As DNA, the CDR3 is TGTGCCAGCAGCCAAGAGGGGACTAGCGTTCACGAGCAGTACTTC. Amino acid sequence: CASSQEGTSVHEQYF.

V gene TRBV7-2 combines with J gene TRBJ2-7; D is uncertain. The V gene lost 1 base and the J gene lost 2 bases, with 6 bases spanning the gap. The CDR3 sequence is 13 residues long. Germline CDR1 SGHTA, CDR2 FQGNSA. The CDR3 DNA follows: TGTGCCAGCAGCTTAGACAGCGCCTACGAGCAGTACTTC. Translating it yields CASSLDSAYEQYF. Full variable domain (missing parts from reference TRBV7-2 and TRBJ2-7): GAGVSQSPSNKVTEKGKDVELRCDPISGHTALYWYRQSLGQGLEFLIYFQGNSAPDKSGLPSDRFSAERTGGSVSTLTIQRTQQEDSAVYLCASSLDSAYEQYFGPGTRLTVT.

A few counts support this clone. The CDR3 sequence: CASSEWGPEQYF. The CDR3 coding sequence is TGTGCCAGCAGTGAATGGGGACCCGAGCAGTACTTC. V is TRBV6-1 and J is TRBJ2-7; D possibly uses TRBD1 or TRBD2 (5 bases each). Between the trimmed V and J ends, which lost 2 bases and 6 bases, there was a span of 8 bases. CDR3 length equals 12 residues. CDR1 and CDR2 (germline): MNHNS, SASEGT.

J is TRBJ1-6 and V is TRBV30; D not resolved. Germline V CDR1 and CDR2: GTSNPN, SVGIG (reference sequence). The V and J ends lost 0 bases and 8 bases respectively, with 14 bases between them. CDR3 size: 15 residues. The CDR3 DNA sequence: TGTGCCTGGAGTGTAGGACTCCCTACCGATTCACCCCTCCACTTT. This codes for CAWSVGLPTDSPLHF.

The chain employs TRBV20-1 and TRBJ1-2, with D unclear. Trimming took off 1 base at V and 8 bases at J, with 14 bases between the two ends. CDR3 length equals 13 residues. Germline V lookup: CDR1 DFQATT, CDR2 SNEGSKA (reference sequence). The CDR3 nucleotides read TGCAGTGCTAGAGTCGGGAAGGAACGGGGCTACACCTTC. It codes for CSARVGKERGYTF.

This clone was picked up a small number of times. The CDR3, as DNA: TGCAGAGTCGACAGTCGAAACACTGAAGCTTTCTTT. Protein sequence: CRVDSRNTEAFF. The chain is built from TRBV29-1 and TRBJ1-1, with D perhaps TRBD1 (5 bases). From germline, CDR1 is SQVTM and CDR2 ANQGSEA. The CDR3 consists of 12 residues.

This clone was counted at least ten times. The chain uses TRBV27 and TRBJ2-7; tentatively, D is TRBD1 (6 bases). Trimming left V 2 bases short and J 3 bases short, with 20 bases between. The CDR3 loop spans 17 amino acids. The germline CDR1 and CDR2 sequences are MNHEY and SMNVEV (reference sequence). The DNA of the CDR3 is TGTGCCAGCAGTTTACCAACCATTCTTCAGACAGGCTACGAGCAGTACTTC. Translated: CASSLPTILQTGYEQYF.

This chain links TRBV5-5 with TRBJ1-6, with D unclear. Germline V gene lookup returns CDR1 SGHKS and CDR2 YYEKEE (reference sequence). V was trimmed by 0 bases and J by 9 bases, leaving 13 bases between them. This CDR3 region has 15 residues. The chain's CDR3 is CASSLDGYVASPLHF. DNA for the CDR3: TGTGCCAGCAGCTTGGACGGATACGTGGCTTCACCCCTCCACTTT.

This chain links TRBV5-5 with TRBJ1-1; D is undetermined. Germline CDR1 SGHKS, CDR2 YYEKEE (reference sequence). This CDR3 region has 14 residues. V dropped 0 bases and J dropped 5 bases, with 11 bases sitting between them. This CDR3 is CASSLAPMGTEAFF. The CDR3 DNA reads TGTGCCAGCAGCTTGGCCCCTATGGGGACTGAAGCTTTCTTT.

This clone was counted a few times. This chain links TRBV12-3 or TRBV12-4 with TRBJ1-3; tentatively, D is TRBD1 (5 bases). Deletions cut 8 bases from V and 0 bases from J, with 14 bases between. The CDR3 has 15 residues. The CDR3 nucleotides are TGTGCCAGCGGCGTAGGGGCCCTCTCTGGAAACACCATATATTTT. This sequence encodes CASGVGALSGNTIYF.

The V and J genes are TRBV7-6 and TRBJ2-2, with a weak D call TRBD2 (6 bases). V lost 0 bases and J lost 4, with 12 bases in between. Germline-derived CDR1 and CDR2 are SGHVS and FNYEAQ. The CDR3 covers 16 residues. CDR3 coding DNA: TGTGCCAGCAGCTTAGCGGAGGGCCCGGTCACCGGGGAGCTGTTTTTT. It specifies CASSLAEGPVTGELFF.

This clone turned up a few times. The J gene is TRBJ1-2, the V gene TRBV6-5, with TRBD1 identical over 10 bases. Losses at the gene ends were 0 bases for V and 2 bases for J; bases not matched to a gene: 0. CDR3 length equals 15 residues. Germline-derived CDR1 and CDR2 are MNHEY and SVGAGI. The CDR3 DNA reads TGTGCCAGCAGTTACTCGGGACAGGGGAACTATGGCTACACCTTC. Residues: CASSYSGQGNYGYTF.

This clone was found many times. The rearrangement links TRBV7-2 to TRBJ2-3; tentatively, D is TRBD2 (7 bases). The CDR3 is 14 amino acids. Per the germline V gene, CDR1 is SGHTA and CDR2 is FQGNSA. V dropped 8 bases and J dropped 6 bases, with 18 bases sitting between them. In DNA form, the CDR3 reads TGTGCCAGCGGCGAGTTGGGGGGGGGCGATACGCAGTATTTT. Translation: CASGELGGGDTQYF.

This clone appeared once. This chain joins TRBV20-1 and TRBJ2-1; 12 nucleotides match TRBD2. The CDR3 spans 12 residues. Germline CDR1 reads DFQATT; CDR2 reads SNEGSKA (reference sequence). The DNA of the CDR3 is TGCTCCGGGACTAGCGGGTACAATGAGCAGTTCTTC. Translating it yields CSGTSGYNEQFF.

In this sample, this clone turned up many times. Other DNA sequences in the sample encode the same CDR3. This rearrangement joins TRBV12-3 or TRBV12-4 to TRBJ1-1; D ambiguous. The CDR3 has 12 residues. Trimming took off 3 bases at V and 4 bases at J, with 6 bases between the two ends. Here the CDR3 reads CASSFGSTEAFF. The CDR3 DNA is TGTGCCAGCAGTTTCGGCTCCACTGAAGCTTTCTTT.

This clone was seen just once. This chain links TRBV7-3 with TRBJ2-1; 7 positions match TRBD1. The CDR3 extends over 14 amino acids. CDR1 is SGHTA, CDR2 FQGTGA, per germline. The V gene end was trimmed by 3 bases and the J gene end by 8 bases; junction bases not matched to a gene: 7. CDR3 protein: CASSLSGTVDEQFF. CDR3 DNA sequence: TGTGCCAGCAGCTTGTCCGGGACAGTCGATGAGCAGTTCTTC.